The 32 T cell receptor beta chains given below trace back to one sample, sequenced in a study of shared clonotypes between healthy human individuals (TCRdb year 2020). Library prep was done by the immunoSEQ multiplex PCR assay. In TCRdb, the immuneACCESS table is reduced to in-frame sequences with V and J assigned. These tables do not hold every clone; where another copy was compared, an unresolved V gene accounts for under half, and the others remain unexplained. The sample profile shows about 1 million clones; around 76% of them were found once. About 1.5% of the sample belongs to the ten largest clones. Sequenced: memory CD4+ T cells sorted from blood. According to the study, the label for this sample's cell subset or site signals: CD45RA-negative fraction. These TCRs come from a young man in good health.

This clone was detected only once. V gene TRBV5-4 combines with J gene TRBJ2-3, with 14 nucleotides matching TRBD2. The CDR3 runs 16 residues. The J segment lost 8 bases and the V segment lost 3 bases, leaving 8 bases of the junction unmatched. Germline loops: CDR1 SGHNT, CDR2 YYREEE (reference sequence). CDR3: CASSSGLAGAPGTQYF. The CDR3 DNA follows: TGTGCCAGCAGCTCGGGACTAGCGGGAGCCCCCGGTACGCAGTATTTT.

The genes are TRBV12-5 and TRBJ2-1; 12 bases map to TRBD2. Looked up from germline, CDR1 is LGHNT and CDR2 is FRNRAP. V shed 9 bases, J shed 7 bases, and the junction held 10 bases outside the gene matches. The length of the CDR3 is 15 residues. CDR3 sequence (DNA): TGTGCTAGCTCTAGTATGGGACTAGCGGGTAATGAGCAGTTCTTC. This translates into CASSSMGLAGNEQFF.

The chain links TRBV5-1 to TRBJ2-7, with D hard to call. Germline loops: CDR1 SGHRS, CDR2 YFSETQ. The CDR3 contains 13 residues. V was pared by 4 bases and J by 4 bases, with 12 bases between. The CDR3 reads CASSPENSYEQYF. For the CDR3, the DNA is TGCGCCAGCAGCCCCGAAAATTCTTACGAGCAGTACTTC.

A note on this clone: Other DNA sequences in this sample translate to the same CDR3. The chain is built from TRBV9 and TRBJ2-2; the D is unclear. Germline V lookup: CDR1 SGDLS, CDR2 YYNGEE. V lost 2 bases and J 1 base, leaving 6 bases between the germline ends. This CDR3 is 14 amino acids long. The CDR3 DNA follows: TGTGCCAGCAGCGTTCTACAGAACACCGGGGAGCTGTTTTTT. It is translated as CASSVLQNTGELFF.

This chain links TRBV11-2 with TRBJ1-1; TRBD1 aligns across 10 bases. With 5 bases clipped from V and 3 bases from J, the junction kept 6 bases outside the gene matches. Germline CDR1 reads SGHAT; CDR2 reads FQNNGV. The CDR3 totals 15 residues. The CDR3 reads CASSPKTGGYTEAFF. Here the CDR3 DNA reads TGTGCCAGCAGCCCGAAGACAGGGGGCTACACTGAAGCTTTCTTT.

This clone was counted once. The chain recombines TRBV6-5 with TRBJ1-5; D gene ambiguous. Trimming took 2 bases from V and 5 from J, leaving 7 bases between them. The CDR3 sequence is 13 residues long. The V gene's germline CDR1 is MNHEY and CDR2 SVGAGI. CDR3: CASSYRAYQPQHF. The CDR3 nucleotides are TGTGCCAGCAGTTACAGGGCCTATCAGCCCCAGCATTTT.

The CDR3 region is CAWSWGYEQYF. The CDR3 DNA reads TGTGCCTGGAGTTGGGGTTACGAGCAGTACTTC. This sequence joins TRBV30 and TRBJ2-5, with D unclear. With the DNA end fitting TRBJ2-7 better, the J assignment may be wrong. The germline CDR1 and CDR2 sequences are GTSNPN and SVGIG (reference sequence). The CDR3 has 11 residues.

V is TRBV30 and J is TRBJ1-5, with D possibly being TRBD1 (6 bases). The CDR3 extends over 16 amino acids. Germline CDR1 and CDR2: GTSNPN and SVGIG (reference sequence). V lost 1 base to trimming and J lost 4 bases, with 17 bases between them. CDR3 nucleotide sequence: TGTGCCTGGAGTGGAGGGGGAAGCGTAAGTAATCAGCCCCAGCATTTT. Its translation: CAWSGGGSVSNQPQHF.

This chain joins TRBV6-5 and TRBJ2-5, with a tentative D call TRBD1 (5 bases). This CDR3 contains 14 residues. Deletions cut 5 bases from V and 8 bases from J, with 18 bases between. The germline V gene encodes CDR1 MNHEY and CDR2 SVGAGI. The CDR3 loop is CASSPPQNRGTQYF. The DNA for the CDR3 is TGTGCCAGCAGTCCGCCACAAAATAGGGGAACCCAGTACTTC.

This chain connects TRBV5-4 to TRBJ2-4; 8 nucleotides match TRBD2. The CDR3 is made up of 19 amino acids. Germline assignment: CDR1 SGHNT and CDR2 YYREEE (reference sequence). V shed 4 bases and J 1 base; nucleotides not matched to a gene: 16. The CDR3 is CASSLGGDASGRAKNIQYF. CDR3 bases: TGTGCCAGCAGCCTCGGGGGGGACGCCTCCGGTAGGGCCAAAAACATTCAGTACTTC.

Only one count was recorded for this clone. The gene calls are TRBV9 and TRBJ2-1; a weak D match, TRBD1 (5 bases). The CDR3 spans 16 residues. V shed 0 bases and J shed 9 bases, with 19 bases lying between them. Germline V lookup: CDR1 SGDLS, CDR2 YYNGEE. This chain's CDR3 is CASSVDGASGIGEQFF. The CDR3 DNA reads TGTGCCAGCAGCGTAGATGGGGCTAGTGGGATCGGTGAGCAGTTCTTC.

This clone was detected once. V usage is TRBV5-6 and J usage is TRBJ2-1; 7 bases agree with TRBD1. V was pared by 2 bases and J by 0 bases, with 2 bases of the junction left unmatched. CDR1 is SGHDT and CDR2 is YYEEEE in the germline V gene. The CDR3 has 15 amino acids. The CDR3 sequence is CASSFRGSSYNEQFF. CDR3 nucleotides: TGTGCCAGCAGCTTCAGGGGGAGCTCCTACAATGAGCAGTTCTTC.

The chain employs TRBV5-4 and TRBJ2-7, with D perhaps matching TRBD2 (5 bases). From germline, CDR1 is SGHNT and CDR2 YYREEE (reference sequence). Trimming shortened V by 0 bases and J by 1 base, and 11 bases separated the two germline ends. The CDR3 runs 15 residues. CDR3 sequence (DNA): TGTGCCAGCAGCTTGGGGACGGGGAAGTCCTACGAGCAGTACTTC. Protein product: CASSLGTGKSYEQYF. The full variable domain, completed using reference TRBV5-4 and TRBJ2-7, is ETGVTQSPTHLIKTRGQQVTLRCSSQSGHNTVSWYQQALGQGPQFIFQYYREEENGRGNFPPRFSGLQFPNYSSELNVNALELDDSALYLCASSLGTGKSYEQYFGPGTRLTVT.

The chain uses TRBV12-2 and TRBJ1-4. TRBV12-2 is flagged as a pseudogene. The CDR3 spans 16 residues. CDR3 bases: TGTGCAAGTCGTCTAGGGTGGGAGGCAACTAATGAAAAACTGTTTTTT. Residues: CASRLGWEATNEKLFF.

V gene TRBV19 combines with J gene TRBJ2-1; D is unresolved. Germline values: CDR1 LNHDA, CDR2 SQIVND (reference sequence). The V end was cut by 11 bases, the J end by 1 base, with 12 bases between. This CDR3 has 13 residues. CDR3 residues: CAVGGKSYNEQFF. The CDR3 DNA follows: TGTGCCGTAGGTGGGAAGTCCTACAATGAGCAGTTCTTC.

This chain links TRBV2 with TRBJ1-1; tentatively, D is TRBD1 (5 bases). The CDR3 totals 13 residues. With 10 bases removed from V and 4 bases from J, the gap between germline ends came to 16 bases. Germline V gene lookup returns CDR1 SNHLY and CDR2 FYNNEI. CDR3 protein: CATTQVRSTEAFF. CDR3 coding DNA: TGTGCCACTACACAGGTCAGGAGCACTGAAGCTTTCTTT.

This chain joins TRBV7-2 and TRBJ1-2; maybe TRBD1 (6 bases). The CDR3 consists of 19 residues. V dropped 0 bases and J dropped 6 bases, with 26 bases sitting between them. Germline loops: CDR1 SGHTA, CDR2 FQGNSA. The CDR3 DNA follows: TGTGCCAGCAGCTTAGCGCGATACGGGGGCAGACCCGACGGCAATGGCTACACCTTC. This gives the protein CASSLARYGGRPDGNGYTF.

The chain uses TRBV7-9 and TRBJ2-3; 7 bases are a match to TRBD2. This CDR3 is built from 16 residues. The V segment lost 1 base and the J segment 3 bases; nucleotides outside the gene matches: 7. Germline V gene lookup returns CDR1 SEHNR and CDR2 FQNEAQ (reference sequence). This chain's CDR3 is CASSLGGAGPTDTQYF. In DNA, the CDR3 is TGTGCCAGCAGCTTAGGGGGAGCGGGGCCAACAGATACGCAGTATTTT.

The chain links TRBV25-1 to TRBJ2-2, with TRBD1 identical over 8 bases. J lost 5 bases, V lost 2 bases, and 4 bases had no gene match. The CDR3 spans 15 residues. Germline lookup yields CDR1 MGHDK and CDR2 SYGVNS. The CDR3 nucleotides read TGTGCCAGCAGTGAACCAGGGGGCAGGACCGGGGAGCTGTTTTTT. Its protein is CASSEPGGRTGELFF.

The CDR3, as DNA: TGTGCCAGCAGCTTAGCGCTTACTAGCGGGGCTAGCTCCTACGAGCAGTACTTC. Its protein product is CASSLALTSGASSYEQYF. This chain links TRBV7-2 with TRBJ2-7; the match to TRBD2 covers 10 bases. V was pared by 0 bases and J by 0 bases, with 8 bases of the junction left unmatched. This CDR3 has 18 residues. Germline V lookup: CDR1 SGHTA, CDR2 FQGNSA.

The gene calls are TRBV10-3 and TRBJ2-3; perhaps TRBD1 as D (5 bases). The CDR3 has 14 amino acids. Germline CDR1 ENHRY, CDR2 SYGVKD. V lost 7 bases to trimming and J lost 1 base, with 12 bases between them. This CDR3 is CAIKDTRGTDTQYF. The CDR3 region has the DNA TGTGCCATCAAGGACACCCGGGGCACAGATACGCAGTATTTT.

The chain links TRBV2 to TRBJ2-2, with a possible D match to TRBD2 (6 bases). CDR1 and CDR2 from the germline V gene are SNHLY and FYNNEI. Trimming cost V 7 bases and J 6 bases, with 15 bases left between them. The CDR3 runs 14 residues. The CDR3 region has the DNA TGTGCCAGCACCCCCCGGGACTTCCCCGGGGAGCTGTTTTTT. Its protein is CASTPRDFPGELFF. Drawing the rest from reference TRBV2 and TRBJ2-2, the complete variable domain is EPEVTQTPSHQVTQMGQEVILRCVPISNHLYFYWYRQILGQKVEFLVSFYNNEISEKSEIFDDQFSVERPDGSNFTLKIRSTKLEDSAMYFCASTPRDFPGELFFGEGSRLTVL.

About this clone: Other DNA sequences from this sample encode an identical CDR3 as well. This chain connects TRBV5-1 to TRBJ1-5, with no clear D. V was pared by 0 bases and J by 4 bases, with 5 bases between. From germline, CDR1 is SGHRS and CDR2 YFSETQ. CDR3 length: 13 residues. The DNA of the CDR3 is TGCGCCAGCAGCTTGGGTCTTAATCAGCCCCAGCATTTT. Its protein product is CASSLGLNQPQHF.

This chain joins TRBV5-4 and TRBJ2-3, with 7 bases aligning to TRBD2. The CDR3 is made up of 14 amino acids. Germline V gene sequence: CDR1 SGHNT, CDR2 YYREEE (reference sequence). Unmatched junction bases numbered 8, after V lost 4 bases and J lost 6 bases. The CDR3 here is CASSPAGESDTQYF. The CDR3 nucleotides are TGTGCCAGCAGCCCGGCGGGGGAGTCGGATACGCAGTATTTT.

This chain connects TRBV30 to TRBJ1-3; no clear D. The CDR3 totals 14 residues. Germline values: CDR1 GTSNPN, CDR2 SVGIG (reference sequence). The ends were cut back, 1 base at V and 0 bases at J, with 7 bases in the middle. This CDR3 reads CAWSEGHSGNTIYF. Written as DNA, the CDR3 is TGTGCCTGGAGTGAAGGGCACTCTGGAAACACCATATATTTT.

This sequence joins TRBV10-1 and TRBJ2-5; 9 nucleotides line up with TRBD2. In germline, CDR1 is WNHNN, CDR2 SYGVQD (reference sequence). This CDR3 has 17 residues. The trim removed 6 bases at V and 1 base at J, leaving 12 bases unmatched. CDR3 DNA sequence: TGCGCCAGCAGCAGCGGGCTCCTAGCGGGGTTCCAAGAGACCCAGTACTTC. Translated: CASSSGLLAGFQETQYF.

In DNA form, the CDR3 reads TGCGCCAGCAGCTTGAGAGGACAGGGACAGAGCTCTGGAAACACCATATATTTT. Protein product: CASSLRGQGQSSGNTIYF. The chain recombines TRBV5-1 with TRBJ1-3; 8 bases are a match to TRBD1. In germline, CDR1 is SGHRS, CDR2 YFSETQ. V trimming: 1 base; J trimming: 0 bases; junction bases outside the gene matches: 9. The CDR3 is 18 residues long.

CDR3 DNA: TGTGCCAGCAGCTTAGAACTAGCGGGCACTACCTACGAGCAGTACTTC. It specifies CASSLELAGTTYEQYF. This sequence joins TRBV7-8 and TRBJ2-7; 9 bases match TRBD2. Germline V CDR1 and CDR2: SGHVS, FQNEAQ. This CDR3 has 16 amino acids. V trimming: 1 base; J trimming: 2 bases; junction bases outside the gene matches: 6.

J is TRBJ1-6 and V is TRBV19; no reliable D call. Looked up from germline, CDR1 is LNHDA and CDR2 is SQIVND (reference sequence). V lost 6 bases and J lost 14, with 14 bases in between. The CDR3 has 12 residues. CDR3 loop: CASSLHSGTLHF. CDR3 DNA sequence: TGTGCCAGTAGCCTGCATTCTGGAACCCTCCACTTT.

As DNA, the CDR3 is TGTGCCAGCTCCCTCAGCCTCGAGCAGTACTTC. Translated, it gives CASSLSLEQYF. The chain combines TRBV2 with TRBJ2-7; D gene unclear. The CDR3 spans 11 residues. The germline V and J ends were trimmed by 8 bases and 6 bases, with 11 bases remaining between them. Germline CDR1 and CDR2: SNHLY and FYNNEI.

This rearrangement joins TRBV30 to TRBJ1-3, with 8 bases identical to TRBD1. J lost 2 bases, V lost 8 bases, and 8 bases had no gene match. The germline V gene has CDR1 GTSNPN and CDR2 SVGIG (reference sequence). The CDR3 extends over 14 amino acids. The CDR3 nucleotides read TGTGCCGGCCAAAACAGGGGGGCTGGAAACACCATATATTTT. Protein: CAGQNRGAGNTIYF.

Only one count was recorded for this clone. V is TRBV18 and J is TRBJ1-5; D is unclear. Trimming stripped 3 bases from V and 0 bases from J, with 9 bases between. There are 15 residues in the CDR3. CDR1 and CDR2 from the germline V gene are KGHSH and LQKENI. CDR3 protein: CASSPTRDSNQPQHF. The CDR3 DNA is TGTGCCAGCTCACCCACTCGAGATAGCAATCAGCCCCAGCATTTT. The full variable domain, its missing parts supplied by reference TRBV18 and TRBJ1-5, is NAGVMQNPRHLVRRRGQEARLRCSPMKGHSHVYWYRQLPEEGLKFMVYLQKENIIDESGMPKERFSAEFPKEGPSILRIQQVVRGDSAAYFCASSPTRDSNQPQHFGDGTRLSIL.